The 32 T cell receptor beta chains given below trace back to one sample, sequenced in a study of blood T cell repertoires in COVID-19. The assay was immunoSEQ multiplex PCR, and TCRdb's table has in-frame clones only and misses some. Among more than 100,000 clones listed, 78% were seen once. Sequences were obtained from peripheral blood. Receptor source: a man in his sixties or seventies with acute or convalescent COVID-19.

This sequence joins TRBV19 and TRBJ1-2; D might be TRBD1 (6 bases). This CDR3 contains 13 residues. CDR1 LNHDA and CDR2 SQIVND come from the germline V gene (reference sequence). V was pared by 3 bases and J by 5 bases, with 10 bases between. CDR3 residues: CASSIARGYGYTF. In DNA form, the CDR3 reads TGTGCCAGTAGTATCGCCAGGGGTTATGGCTACACCTTC.

V is TRBV12-3 or TRBV12-4 and J is TRBJ1-1; no reliable D call. V shed 3 bases and J shed 4 bases, with 9 bases lying between them. This CDR3 has 13 amino acids. The CDR3: CASSLRVSTEAFF. The CDR3 bases are TGTGCCAGCAGTTTGAGGGTAAGCACTGAAGCTTTCTTT.

This chain joins TRBV19 and TRBJ2-2, with 9 bases that match TRBD2. Per the germline V gene, CDR1 is LNHDA and CDR2 is SQIVND (reference sequence). CDR3 size: 19 residues. The V gene end was trimmed by 7 bases and the J gene end by 0 bases; junction bases not matched to a gene: 15. The CDR3 DNA sequence: TGTGCCAGTACCCTAAACCCCCCGGGACTAGCCACGAACACCGGGGAGCTGTTTTTT. Its translation is CASTLNPPGLATNTGELFF.

The rearrangement links TRBV3-1 (or the pseudogene TRBV3-2) to TRBJ1-2; D gene uncertain. The CDR3 consists of 12 residues. Germline V gene data show CDR1 as LGHDT and CDR2 as YNNKEL (reference sequence). The V and J ends lost 7 bases and 5 bases respectively, with 11 bases between them. Here the CDR3 DNA reads TGTGCCAGCACTCACGGTAATTATGGCTACACCTTC. Translated, it gives CASTHGNYGYTF.

This rearrangement joins TRBV13 to TRBJ1-1; 7 bases are shared with TRBD1. CDR3 length: 18 amino acids. V was clipped by 1 base and J by 0 bases; unmatched bases: 11. CDR1 and CDR2 (germline): PRHDT, FYEKMQ (reference sequence). The CDR3 loop is CASSLDHRQGTMNTEAFF. The CDR3 DNA is TGTGCCAGCAGCTTAGACCATCGACAGGGAACCATGAACACTGAAGCTTTCTTT.

The chain carries TRBV18 and TRBJ2-6; D is undetermined. CDR1 is KGHSH and CDR2 is LQKENI in the germline V gene. The ends were cut back, 6 bases at V and 0 bases at J, with 9 bases in the middle. This CDR3 has 15 residues. CDR3 sequence reads: CASSQIVSGANVLTF. The CDR3 DNA reads TGTGCCAGCTCGCAAATAGTCTCTGGGGCCAACGTCCTGACTTTC. Full variable domain (remainder filled in from reference TRBV18 and TRBJ2-6): NAGVMQNPRHLVRRRGQEARLRCSPMKGHSHVYWYRQLPEEGLKFMVYLQKENIIDESGMPKERFSAEFPKEGPSILRIQQVVRGDSAAYFCASSQIVSGANVLTFGAGSRLTVL.

This rearrangement joins TRBV2 to TRBJ1-2; tentatively, D is TRBD1 (5 bases). The V gene lost 6 bases and the J gene lost 5 bases, with 13 bases spanning the gap. The CDR3 totals 13 residues. Germline V gene sequence: CDR1 SNHLY, CDR2 FYNNEI. The CDR3 DNA reads TGTGCCAGCAGACCGGCAGGGAAGTATGGCTACACCTTC. It encodes CASRPAGKYGYTF. The full variable domain, with the rest looked up from reference TRBV2 and TRBJ1-2, is EPEVTQTPSHQVTQMGQEVILRCVPISNHLYFYWYRQILGQKVEFLVSFYNNEISEKSEIFDDQFSVERPDGSNFTLKIRSTKLEDSAMYFCASRPAGKYGYTFGSGTRLTVV.

This chain connects TRBV6-4 to TRBJ2-7; TRBD1 might be the D (6 bases). This CDR3 contains 14 residues. Germline values: CDR1 MRHNA, CDR2 SNTAGT. V was pared by 6 bases and J by 3 bases, with 15 bases between. The CDR3 DNA reads TGTGCCAGCAGCGCCACGCAGGACAGCTACGAGCAGTACTTC. The encoded protein is CASSATQDSYEQYF.

The DNA of the CDR3 is TGTGCCAGCTCACCCCTTGTAGCGGGGGTGAGAGATACGCAGTATTTT. This translates into CASSPLVAGVRDTQYF. The V call is TRBV18, the J call TRBJ2-3; TRBD2 matches 9 bases. CDR1 KGHSH and CDR2 LQKENI come from the germline V gene. Trimming at V came to 3 bases and at J to 5 bases, leaving 9 bases not matched to a gene. The CDR3 spans 16 residues.

The chain couples TRBV7-2 to TRBJ2-7, with D maybe TRBD1 (6 bases). The germline V and J ends were trimmed by 4 bases and 4 bases, with 14 bases remaining between them. Germline values: CDR1 SGHTA, CDR2 FQGNSA. This CDR3 has 14 amino acids. The CDR3 reads CASSSLGTSYEQYF. The CDR3 DNA is TGTGCCAGCAGCTCCCTCGGGACAAGTTACGAGCAGTACTTC. The full variable domain, rest sourced from reference TRBV7-2 and TRBJ2-7, is GAGVSQSPSNKVTEKGKDVELRCDPISGHTALYWYRQSLGQGLEFLIYFQGNSAPDKSGLPSDRFSAERTGGSVSTLTIQRTQQEDSAVYLCASSSLGTSYEQYFGPGTRLTVT.

The chain uses TRBV10-3 and TRBJ1-1; D is ambiguous. V lost 2 bases and J lost 7, with 11 bases in between. CDR3 size: 13 residues. Per the germline V gene, CDR1 is ENHRY and CDR2 is SYGVKD. CDR3 amino acids: CAISEGDSGEAFF. CDR3 DNA sequence: TGTGCCATCAGTGAGGGAGATTCGGGTGAAGCTTTCTTT.

V is TRBV5-1 and J is TRBJ2-7; 11 nucleotides align to TRBD1. This CDR3 is 15 amino acids long. Germline CDR1 SGHRS, CDR2 YFSETQ. The V and J ends lost 0 bases and 4 bases, in that order; junction bases with no gene match: 3. CDR3 sequence (DNA): TGCGCCAGCAGCTTGGGCGGGACAGGGGGGTACGAGCAGTACTTC. This sequence encodes CASSLGGTGGYEQYF.

The chain links TRBV5-4 to TRBJ2-7; the match to TRBD1 covers 9 bases. The CDR3 spans 15 residues. V shed 4 bases, J shed 3 bases, and the junction held 8 bases outside the gene matches. Germline V gives CDR1 SGHNT, CDR2 YYREEE (reference sequence). The CDR3 protein is CASSTGTGLHYEQYF. The CDR3 DNA reads TGTGCCAGCAGCACGGGGACAGGGCTCCACTACGAGCAGTACTTC.

This chain connects TRBV23-1 to TRBJ2-5; D gene ambiguous. TRBV23-1 falls under the ORF class, with uncertain function. The CDR3 extends over 13 amino acids. V was clipped by 5 bases and J by 5 bases, with 12 bases between them. In DNA, the CDR3 is TGCGCCAGCAGTAACCTGTCAGCGGAGACCCAGTACTTC. Amino acids: CASSNLSAETQYF.

The chain combines TRBV12-3 or TRBV12-4 with TRBJ1-2, with a weak D call TRBD1 (5 bases). Trimming shortened V by 5 bases and J by 8 bases, and 6 bases separated the two germline ends. This CDR3 has 10 residues. CDR3 sequence reads: CASSKGGYTF. The CDR3, as DNA: TGTGCCAGCAGTAAGGGGGGCTACACCTTC.

The chain recombines TRBV19 with TRBJ1-2; D is possibly TRBD1 (6 bases). V was trimmed by 7 bases and J by 7 bases, leaving 19 bases between them. This CDR3 region has 14 residues. CDR1 is LNHDA, CDR2 SQIVND, per germline (reference sequence). The DNA for the CDR3 is TGTGCCAGTAAAACCCTCCACAGGGACGGTGGCTACACCTTC. This translates into CASKTLHRDGGYTF.

V and J are TRBV19 and TRBJ1-1, with 8 bases that match TRBD1. This CDR3 is 12 amino acids long. Germline CDR1 reads LNHDA; CDR2 reads SQIVND (reference sequence). The V gene end was trimmed by 9 bases and the J gene end by 10 bases; junction bases not matched to a gene: 10. CDR3 region: CASFRRTGGAFF. The CDR3, as DNA: TGTGCCAGCTTCCGGAGAACAGGGGGAGCTTTCTTT.

V and J are TRBV7-2 and TRBJ1-2; a possible D gene is TRBD1 (6 bases). Trimming stripped 5 bases from V and 7 bases from J, with 14 bases between. The CDR3 length is 13 residues. The germline gives CDR1 SGHTA, CDR2 FQGNSA. CDR3 nucleotide sequence: TGTGCCAGCAGCACTCCACAGGGCTCTGGCTACACCTTC. Translation: CASSTPQGSGYTF.

The chain recombines TRBV4-2 with TRBJ2-7; no reliable D call. This CDR3 is built from 13 residues. Trimming cost V 2 bases and J 3 bases, with 8 bases left between them. Per germline, CDR1 LGHNA and CDR2 YNFKEQ. The CDR3 region is CASSQTLIYEQYF. DNA for the CDR3: TGTGCCAGCAGCCAAACTTTAATCTACGAGCAGTACTTC.

CDR3 residues: CASTAPGLRTEAFF. The DNA of the CDR3 is TGTGCCAGCACCGCCCCGGGACTTCGCACTGAAGCTTTCTTT. The gene calls are TRBV6-6 and TRBJ1-1, with TRBD1 as a possible D gene (5 bases). V shed 7 bases and J shed 4 bases, with 16 bases lying between them. Germline V gene data show CDR1 as MNHNY and CDR2 as SVGAGI (reference sequence). The CDR3 consists of 14 residues.

J is TRBJ1-2 and V is TRBV19; 9 nucleotides line up with TRBD1. Germline V gene sequence: CDR1 LNHDA, CDR2 SQIVND (reference sequence). V was pared by 8 bases and J by 3 bases, with 7 bases of the junction left unmatched. The CDR3 loop spans 14 amino acids. CDR3 loop: CASLTGGRDYGYTF. DNA of the CDR3: TGTGCCAGTCTTACAGGGGGCAGAGACTATGGCTACACCTTC.

The chain links TRBV5-1 to TRBJ1-1; no clear D. This CDR3 comprises 14 residues. V shed 3 bases and J shed 2 bases, with 11 bases lying between them. The germline V gene has CDR1 SGHRS and CDR2 YFSETQ. CDR3: CASSSIRGNTEAFF. The CDR3 DNA follows: TGCGCCAGCAGCTCGATTCGGGGTAACACTGAAGCTTTCTTT.

As to this clone: The sample carries other DNA sequences with the same CDR3. This chain links TRBV19 with TRBJ1-2, with a weak D call TRBD1 (6 bases). The germline V gene encodes CDR1 LNHDA and CDR2 SQIVND (reference sequence). The CDR3 covers 14 residues. V was pared by 1 base and J by 0 bases, with 6 bases between. CDR3: CASSIGTANYGYTF. The CDR3 DNA follows: TGTGCCAGTAGTATAGGGACAGCTAACTATGGCTACACCTTC. The full variable domain, with the rest looked up from reference TRBV19 and TRBJ1-2, is DGGITQSPKYLFRKEGQNVTLSCEQNLNHDAMYWYRQDPGQGLRLIYYSQIVNDFQKGDIAEGYSVSREKKESFPLTVTSAQKNPTAFYLCASSIGTANYGYTFGSGTRLTVV.

This clone was found a few times. One junction end disagrees with the germline gene, perhaps due to a read error. The genes are TRBV7-2 and TRBJ1-2; the match to TRBD1 covers 10 bases. The CDR3 consists of 14 residues. Germline loops: CDR1 SGHTA, CDR2 FQGNSA. CDR3 sequence reads: CASITGTGVRKPLF. The CDR3 DNA follows: TGTGCCAGCATCACCGGGACAGGGGTCAGAAAGCCTCTCTTC.

In this sample, this clone turned up many times. This chain links TRBV7-8 with TRBJ1-3; D is unresolved. Germline CDR1 is SGHVS and CDR2 is FQNEAQ. The CDR3 length is 14 residues. Trimming left V 4 bases short and J 4 bases short, with 11 bases between. CDR3 loop: CASSYRGRGNTIYF. The CDR3 nucleotides read TGTGCCAGCAGCTACCGGGGTAGAGGAAACACCATATATTTT.

The count of this clone is one. The chain is built from TRBV5-1 and TRBJ1-1; 9 bases map to TRBD1. V trimming: 4 bases; J trimming: 5 bases; junction bases outside the gene matches: 6. Germline CDR1 reads SGHRS; CDR2 reads YFSETQ. The CDR3 extends over 14 amino acids. DNA for the CDR3: TGCGCCAGCAGCCGGGACAGGGTGGGGACTGAAGCTTTCTTT. Amino acids: CASSRDRVGTEAFF. Together with reference TRBV5-1 and TRBJ1-1, the CDR3 gives the full variable domain: KAGVTQTPRYLIKTRGQQVTLSCSPISGHRSVSWYQQTPGQGLQFLFEYFSETQRNKGNFPGRFSGRQFSNSRSEMNVSTLELGDSALYLCASSRDRVGTEAFFGQGTRLTVV.

The rearrangement links TRBV7-6 to TRBJ1-2, with D unclear. Germline values: CDR1 SGHVS, CDR2 FNYEAQ. The CDR3 is 13 residues long. V gave up 1 base and J gave up 3 bases, with 6 bases separating them. For the CDR3, the DNA is TGTGCCAGCAGCTTAGGGGAGGACTATGGCTACACCTTC. Translated: CASSLGEDYGYTF.

This chain links TRBV6-5 with TRBJ1-2, with 7 bases fitting TRBD1. In germline, CDR1 is MNHEY, CDR2 SVGAGI. This CDR3 region has 14 residues. Trimming removed 7 bases from V and 4 bases from J; junction bases left unmatched: 9. The CDR3 sequence is CASTRDSRSYGYTF. CDR3 nucleotides: TGTGCCAGCACTCGGGACAGCAGAAGCTATGGCTACACCTTC.

The V call is TRBV5-1, the J call TRBJ1-1; 7 bases are a match to TRBD1. CDR3 length: 13 residues. Trimming at V came to 4 bases and at J to 2 bases, leaving 2 bases not matched to a gene. CDR1 and CDR2 (germline): SGHRS, YFSETQ. The CDR3 DNA is TGCGCCAGCAGCGACAGGGTAAACACTGAAGCTTTCTTT. This sequence encodes CASSDRVNTEAFF.

The chain is built from TRBV5-1 and TRBJ1-6; D is unresolved. V was clipped by 0 bases and J by 7 bases, with 11 bases between them. The CDR3 has 15 residues. The germline V gene encodes CDR1 SGHRS and CDR2 YFSETQ. In DNA form, the CDR3 reads TGCGCCAGCAGCTTGGATCAGGTTGAAAATTCACCCCTCCACTTT. This codes for CASSLDQVENSPLHF.

This clone has at least ten counts. This chain joins TRBV9 and TRBJ1-2, with D possibly being TRBD1 (5 bases). Deletions cut 0 bases from V and 7 bases from J, with 16 bases between. The CDR3 spans 15 residues. Looked up from germline, CDR1 is SGDLS and CDR2 is YYNGEE. The CDR3 DNA reads as TGTGCCAGCAGCGTAGCTCGGGGGGACCTTTCTGGCTACACCTTC. Translated: CASSVARGDLSGYTF.

The chain uses TRBV27 and TRBJ1-5; D might be TRBD1 (5 bases). CDR1 is MNHEY, CDR2 SMNVEV, per germline (reference sequence). This CDR3 comprises 14 residues. V shed 4 bases and J shed 2 bases, with 9 bases lying between them. The CDR3 nucleotides read TGTGCCAGCAGTTGGGGGGTCGGCAATCAGCCCCAGCATTTT. Residues: CASSWGVGNQPQHF.